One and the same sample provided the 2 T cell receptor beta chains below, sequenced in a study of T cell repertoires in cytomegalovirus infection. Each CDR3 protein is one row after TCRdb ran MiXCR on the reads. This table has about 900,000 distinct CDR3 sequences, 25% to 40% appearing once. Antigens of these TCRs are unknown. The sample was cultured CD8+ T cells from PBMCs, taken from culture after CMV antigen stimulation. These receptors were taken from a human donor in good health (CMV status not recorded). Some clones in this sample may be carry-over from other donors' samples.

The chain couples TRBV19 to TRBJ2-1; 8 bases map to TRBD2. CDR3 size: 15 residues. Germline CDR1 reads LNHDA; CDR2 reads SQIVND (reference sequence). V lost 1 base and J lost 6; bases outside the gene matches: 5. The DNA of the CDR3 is TGTGCCAGTAGTATAGGAACGGGGGGGCCCAATGAGCAGTTCTTC. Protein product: CASSIGTGGPNEQFF.

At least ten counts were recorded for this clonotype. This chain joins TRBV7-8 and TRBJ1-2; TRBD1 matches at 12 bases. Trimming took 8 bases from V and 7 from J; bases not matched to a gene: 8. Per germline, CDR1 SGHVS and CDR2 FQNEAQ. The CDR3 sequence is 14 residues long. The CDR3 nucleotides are TGTGCCAGCTCAGGGGGACAGGGGGCTGGTGGCTACACCTTC. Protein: CASSGGQGAGGYTF.